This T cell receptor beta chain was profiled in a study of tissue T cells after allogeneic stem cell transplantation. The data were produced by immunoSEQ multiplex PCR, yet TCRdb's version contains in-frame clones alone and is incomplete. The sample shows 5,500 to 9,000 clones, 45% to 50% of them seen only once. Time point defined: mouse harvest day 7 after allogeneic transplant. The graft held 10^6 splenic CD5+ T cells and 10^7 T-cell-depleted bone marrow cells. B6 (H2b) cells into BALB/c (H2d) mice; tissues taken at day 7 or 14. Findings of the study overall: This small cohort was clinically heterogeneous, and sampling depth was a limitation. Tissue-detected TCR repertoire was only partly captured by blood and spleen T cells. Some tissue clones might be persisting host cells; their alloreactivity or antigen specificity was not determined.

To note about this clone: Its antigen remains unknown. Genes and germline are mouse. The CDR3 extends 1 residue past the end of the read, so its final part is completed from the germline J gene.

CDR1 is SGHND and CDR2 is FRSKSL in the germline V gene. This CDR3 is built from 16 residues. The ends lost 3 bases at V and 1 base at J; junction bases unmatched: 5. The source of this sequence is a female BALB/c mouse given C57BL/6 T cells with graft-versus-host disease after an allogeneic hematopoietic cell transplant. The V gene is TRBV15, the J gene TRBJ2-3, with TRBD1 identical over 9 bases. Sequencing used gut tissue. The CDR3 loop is CASSFTGGRGAETLYF. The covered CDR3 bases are TGTGCCAGCAGTTTCACAGGGGGCAGAGGTGCAGAAACGCTGTAT. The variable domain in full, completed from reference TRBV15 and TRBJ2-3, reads DAGVTQTPRHEVAEKGQTIILKCEPVSGHNDLFWYRQTKIQGLELLSYFRSKSLMEDGGAFKDRFKAEMLNSSFSTLKIQPTEPKDSAVYLCASSFTGGRGAETLYFGSGTRLTVL.